The 31 T cell receptor beta chains reported below all come from one sample, sequenced in a study of identical twins. TCRdb passed the 5' RACE reads through MiXCR, listing each CDR3 protein once. The sample has approximately 140,000 distinct CDR3 sequences; around 3.4% are singletons. The specimen was memory T cells sorted from blood. These receptors all come from a man between 18 and 35 years old in good health.

This clonotype has more than one count but fewer than ten. This sequence joins TRBV6-1 and TRBJ1-5; D unclear. The CDR3 is 15 residues long. From germline, CDR1 is MNHNS and CDR2 SASEGT. V was trimmed by 0 bases and J by 3 bases, leaving 9 bases between them. In DNA, the CDR3 is TGTGCCAGCAGTGAAGCTCACAGCAACAATCAGCCCCAGCATTTT. Translation: CASSEAHSNNQPQHF.

This clonotype was seen many times. The rearrangement links TRBV20-1 to TRBJ2-2; a weak D match, TRBD2 (6 bases). Trimming left V 4 bases short and J 0 bases short, with 12 bases between. The germline CDR1 and CDR2 sequences are DFQATT and SNEGSKA (reference sequence). The CDR3 spans 15 residues. This chain's CDR3 is CSAIGEASNTGELFF. CDR3 nucleotide sequence: TGCAGTGCTATCGGGGAGGCGTCGAACACCGGGGAGCTGTTTTTT.

The V gene is TRBV7-9, the J gene TRBJ2-4, with 8 bases matching TRBD2. The germline gives CDR1 SEHNR, CDR2 FQNEAQ (reference sequence). CDR3 length: 15 residues. Unmatched junction bases numbered 13, after V lost 5 bases and J lost 10 bases. Here the CDR3 reads CASSQSWAGGRIQYF. CDR3 in DNA: TGTGCCAGCAGCCAATCCTGGGCGGGGGGTAGGATTCAGTACTTC. Using reference TRBV7-9 and TRBJ2-4 for the parts outside the CDR3, the full variable domain is DTGVSQNPRHKITKRGQNVTFRCDPISEHNRLYWYRQTLGQGPEFLTYFQNEAQLEKSRLLSDRFSAERPKGSFSTLEIQRTEQGDSAMYLCASSQSWAGGRIQYFGAGTRLSVL.

There are many counts of this clonotype. The V gene is TRBV5-1, the J gene TRBJ2-1; 9 bases line up with TRBD2. J gave up 5 bases and V 2 bases, and 5 bases lay outside the gene matches. The germline CDR1 and CDR2 sequences are SGHRS and YFSETQ. This CDR3 spans 15 amino acids. The CDR3 sequence is CASSLIRGGDNEQFF. CDR3 sequence (DNA): TGCGCCAGCAGCTTAATCCGCGGGGGGGACAATGAGCAGTTCTTC.

This clonotype was detected many times. The rearrangement uses TRBV3-1 and TRBJ2-7; a possible D gene is TRBD1 (5 bases). Trimming removed 4 bases from V and 0 bases from J, with 10 bases in between. CDR1 is LGHDT, CDR2 YNNKEL, per germline (reference sequence). The CDR3 runs to 14 residues. CDR3 sequence: CASSLGATSYEQYF. The CDR3 DNA is TGTGCCAGCAGCCTAGGGGCTACCTCCTACGAGCAGTACTTC.

This clonotype was picked up many times. The chain links TRBV5-1 to TRBJ2-2; the match to TRBD2 covers 8 bases. The CDR3 sequence is 17 residues long. Germline CDR1 SGHRS, CDR2 YFSETQ. The junction had 11 bases not matched to a gene; V was cut back by 3 bases and J by 4 bases. CDR3 nucleotide sequence: TGCGCCAGCAGCTCCTCAATAGCGGGAAGCTCCACCGGGGAGCTGTTTTTT. It codes for CASSSSIAGSSTGELFF.

This clonotype occurred a few times. The chain is built from TRBV12-3 or TRBV12-4 and TRBJ2-4; unclear D gene. The CDR3 covers 13 residues. With 5 bases removed from V and 5 bases from J, the gap between germline ends came to 10 bases. CDR3 residues: CASSRSPQNIQYF. The CDR3 bases are TGTGCCAGCAGTCGATCGCCTCAAAACATTCAGTACTTC.

This clonotype was detected many times. CDR3 in DNA: TGTGCCAGCAGTCCCCGGACAGGGGCGAGCAATCAGCCCCAGCATTTT. This translates into CASSPRTGASNQPQHF. The chain employs TRBV6-2 or TRBV6-3 and TRBJ1-5; 9 bases agree with TRBD1. The CDR3 runs to 16 residues. The ends lost 5 bases at V and 1 base at J; junction bases unmatched: 6. Germline V CDR1 and CDR2: MNHEY, SVGEGT.

This clonotype was counted at least ten times. The chain joins TRBV20-1 to TRBJ2-3; no reliable D call. Trimming pared 2 bases from V and 4 bases from J, leaving 4 bases between. CDR3 length: 11 residues. The V gene's germline CDR1 is DFQATT and CDR2 SNEGSKA (reference sequence). The CDR3 nucleotides read TGCAGTGCTAGATATCCAGATACGCAGTATTTT. Translating it yields CSARYPDTQYF.

This clonotype showed up many times. The chain links TRBV5-1 to TRBJ2-1; 16 bases match TRBD2. Germline V gene data show CDR1 as SGHRS and CDR2 as YFSETQ. This CDR3 is built from 15 residues. V dropped 3 bases and J dropped 8; count of bases not matched to a gene: 2. In nucleotides, the CDR3 is TGCGCCAGCAGCTGGGGACTAGCGGGAGGGGATGAGCAGTTCTTC. This codes for CASSWGLAGGDEQFF.

This clonotype came up many times. The chain carries TRBV5-1 and TRBJ2-3, with D maybe TRBD2 (6 bases). Germline-derived CDR1 and CDR2 are SGHRS and YFSETQ. The V end lost 0 bases, the J end lost 6 bases, and 8 bases lay between the germline ends. The CDR3 covers 13 residues. The CDR3 nucleotides are TGCGCCAGCAGCTTGGAGACTAGTGATACGCAGTATTTT. Its protein is CASSLETSDTQYF. Combining the CDR3 with reference TRBV5-1 and TRBJ2-3 gives the whole variable domain KAGVTQTPRYLIKTRGQQVTLSCSPISGHRSVSWYQQTPGQGLQFLFEYFSETQRNKGNFPGRFSGRQFSNSRSEMNVSTLELGDSALYLCASSLETSDTQYFGPGTRLTVL.

This clonotype came up many times. The chain couples TRBV4-2 to TRBJ2-3, with 9 nucleotides matching TRBD2. The trim removed 0 bases at V and 4 bases at J, leaving 11 bases unmatched. CDR1 and CDR2 (germline): LGHNA, YNFKEQ. The CDR3 is 18 residues long. CDR3 sequence: CASSQDRPLAGKSDTQYF. The CDR3 DNA reads as TGTGCCAGCAGCCAAGATAGACCCCTAGCGGGAAAATCAGATACGCAGTATTTT.

This clonotype was found many times. The chain combines TRBV7-2 with TRBJ2-2, with 7 bases fitting TRBD1. This CDR3 is 14 amino acids long. Germline loops: CDR1 SGHTA, CDR2 FQGNSA. CDR3 residues: CSTSGTVNTGELFF. In DNA, the CDR3 is TGTAGTACATCCGGGACAGTAAACACCGGGGAGCTGTTTTTT. Drawing the rest from reference TRBV7-2 and TRBJ2-2, the complete variable domain is GAGVSQSPSNKVTEKGKDVELRCDPISGHTALYWYRQSLGQGLEFLIYFQGNSAPDKSGLPSDRFSAERTGGSVSTLTIQRTQQEDSAVYLCSTSGTVNTGELFFGEGSRLTVL.

The sample holds many counts of this clonotype. The chain employs TRBV29-1 and TRBJ1-2; a possible D gene is TRBD1 (5 bases). V was pared by 8 bases and J by 4 bases, with 17 bases between. From germline, CDR1 is SQVTM and CDR2 ANQGSEA. CDR3 length: 13 amino acids. The DNA of the CDR3 is TGCAGCATCAGGGTTTGGGATCCCTATGGCTACACCTTC. Translation: CSIRVWDPYGYTF.

The chain uses TRBV3-1 and TRBJ2-7; 9 nucleotides align to TRBD2. CDR1 LGHDT and CDR2 YNNKEL come from the germline V gene (reference sequence). This CDR3 is 15 amino acids long. V lost 1 base to trimming and J lost 2 bases; unmatched junction nucleotides: 3. The DNA for the CDR3 is TGTGCCAGCAGCCAAGGGCCTAGCGGGACCTACGAGCAGTACGTC. Translation: CASSQGPSGTYEQYV.

Ten or more counts support this clonotype. One end of the junction does not line up with germline, which may come from a read error. The chain has TRBV7-8 and TRBJ1-4, with D tentatively TRBD1 (5 bases). This CDR3 spans 15 amino acids. Germline V gives CDR1 SGHVS, CDR2 FQNEAQ. Here the CDR3 reads CASSSEGTSKEKLFF. The CDR3 nucleotides read TGTGCCAGCAGCTCAGAGGGGACCTCTAAGGAAAAACTGTTTTTT.

This clonotype came up many times. The chain couples TRBV6-1 to TRBJ1-1, with D possibly matching TRBD1 (5 bases). The CDR3 sequence is 16 residues long. Germline-derived CDR1 and CDR2 are MNHNS and SASEGT. V shed 2 bases and J shed 1 base, with 14 bases lying between them. The CDR3 is CASSELRGVGNTEAFF. The CDR3 DNA sequence: TGTGCCAGCAGTGAATTAAGAGGGGTGGGGAACACTGAAGCTTTCTTT.

This clonotype was found many times. The genes are TRBV4-1 and TRBJ2-5, with TRBD2 as a possible D gene (6 bases). The CDR3 spans 15 residues. The V and J ends lost 0 bases and 3 bases respectively, with 11 bases between them. Germline values: CDR1 MGHRA, CDR2 YSYEKL. The CDR3 DNA sequence: TGCGCCAGCAGCCAAGAATGGCGGGAAGAAGAGACCCAGTACTTC. It translates to CASSQEWREEETQYF.

This clonotype was picked up many times. This chain links TRBV5-1 with TRBJ2-7, with D perhaps TRBD1 (5 bases). Trimming stripped 0 bases from V and 1 base from J, with 11 bases between. This CDR3 contains 15 residues. Germline V gene data show CDR1 as SGHRS and CDR2 as YFSETQ. The CDR3 coding sequence is TGCGCCAGCAGCTTGGCCCGGACACCTTCCTACGAGCAGTACTTC. This translates into CASSLARTPSYEQYF.

Ten or more counts support this clonotype. J is TRBJ1-1 and V is TRBV5-1; D is unclear. This CDR3 comprises 13 residues. V lost 0 bases, J lost 7 bases, and 10 bases lay in between. Germline CDR1 and CDR2: SGHRS and YFSETQ. This CDR3 reads CASSLVSPGEAFF. CDR3 DNA sequence: TGCGCCAGCAGCTTGGTTAGTCCGGGTGAAGCTTTCTTT.

Ten or more counts support this clonotype. V usage is TRBV28 and J usage is TRBJ2-3; the match to TRBD2 covers 8 bases. The V gene end was trimmed by 5 bases and the J gene end by 1 base; junction bases not matched to a gene: 11. Germline CDR1 and CDR2: MDHEN and SYDVKM. CDR3 length equals 17 residues. CDR3 sequence (DNA): TGTGCCAGCAGTCATCAACCGGGACTAGGGGGCACAGATACGCAGTATTTT. Translation: CASSHQPGLGGTDTQYF.

This clonotype has only a few counts. The J gene is TRBJ2-7, the V gene TRBV5-1; TRBD1 might be the D (5 bases). Germline V CDR1 and CDR2: SGHRS, YFSETQ. The V end was cut by 1 base, the J end by 7 bases, with 15 bases between. CDR3 length: 14 residues. CDR3: CASSLRGSSREQYF. The CDR3 DNA reads TGCGCCAGCAGCTTGAGGGGATCTTCAAGGGAGCAGTACTTC.

This clonotype was seen at least ten times. The chain combines TRBV3-1 with TRBJ2-5; the match to TRBD2 covers 9 bases. Per germline, CDR1 LGHDT and CDR2 YNNKEL (reference sequence). The CDR3 covers 18 residues. Losses at the gene ends were 2 bases for V and 0 bases for J; bases not matched to a gene: 10. The CDR3 is CASSQPGRTSAYQETQYF. The CDR3, as DNA: TGTGCCAGCAGCCAACCGGGGCGGACTAGCGCCTACCAAGAGACCCAGTACTTC.

The chain couples TRBV10-3 to TRBJ1-2; no firm D call. The CDR3 extends over 17 amino acids. Germline V gene data show CDR1 as ENHRY and CDR2 as SYGVKD. V was pared by 2 bases and J by 5 bases, with 21 bases between. The CDR3 loop reads CAISEPTGKDAKYGYTF. For the CDR3, the DNA is TGTGCCATCAGTGAGCCGACGGGTAAGGACGCGAAATATGGCTACACCTTC.

This clonotype was recorded many times. The chain recombines TRBV11-2 with TRBJ2-2; no reliable D call. CDR3 size: 13 residues. The germline gives CDR1 SGHAT, CDR2 FQNNGV. The V end was cut by 5 bases, the J end by 4 bases, with 8 bases between. CDR3 sequence reads: CASSEGSTGELFF. The CDR3 region has the DNA TGTGCCAGCAGCGAAGGTTCCACCGGGGAGCTGTTTTTT.

The table lists this clonotype with many counts. The V and J genes are TRBV6-2 or TRBV6-3 and TRBJ2-7; D gene ambiguous. The CDR3 is 14 amino acids. Germline V gene lookup returns CDR1 MNHEY and CDR2 SVGEGT. Trimming shortened V by 7 bases and J by 0 bases, and 13 bases separated the two germline ends. DNA of the CDR3: TGTGCCAGCAAAGTGAGCGAGATCTCCTACGAGCAGTACTTC. It encodes CASKVSEISYEQYF.

This clonotype was counted at least ten times. The chain's CDR3 is CASTGLGHYNEQFF. The CDR3 DNA reads as TGCGCCAGCACGGGGCTCGGCCACTACAATGAGCAGTTCTTC. The chain joins TRBV5-1 to TRBJ2-1; tentatively, D is TRBD1 or TRBD2 (5 bases each). The germline V gene has CDR1 SGHRS and CDR2 YFSETQ. The CDR3 has 14 residues. Trimming removed 6 bases from V and 3 bases from J, with 13 bases in between.

This clonotype showed up many times. J is TRBJ2-1 and V is TRBV15; TRBD2 aligns across 12 bases. V lost 1 base and J lost 7; bases outside the gene matches: 8. CDR1 and CDR2 (germline): LNHNV, YYDKDF (reference sequence). The CDR3 runs 17 residues. This chain's CDR3 is CATSRGGGLAGGNEQFF. The CDR3 DNA follows: TGTGCCACCAGCAGAGGTGGTGGGCTAGCGGGAGGGAATGAGCAGTTCTTC.

This clonotype was seen only a few times. The chain combines TRBV25-1 with TRBJ2-1; D ambiguous. The V end was cut by 1 base, the J end by 2 bases, with 12 bases between. CDR1 is MGHDK, CDR2 SYGVNS, per germline. The CDR3 totals 16 residues. DNA of the CDR3: TGTGCCAGCAGTGAATTGGCTGAGTTGCCCTACAATGAGCAGTTCTTC. Translation: CASSELAELPYNEQFF.

This clonotype was recorded many times. V gene TRBV20-1 combines with J gene TRBJ2-3, with 8 positions matching TRBD2. CDR1 is DFQATT, CDR2 SNEGSKA, per germline (reference sequence). After removal of 0 bases from V and 1 base from J, the junction contained 12 bases not matched to a gene. CDR3 length equals 18 residues. The CDR3 sequence is CSARDPRRSGRGTDTQYF. DNA for the CDR3: TGCAGTGCTAGAGACCCAAGGAGGAGCGGGAGAGGCACAGATACGCAGTATTTT.

The table lists this clonotype with many counts. The chain combines TRBV6-1 with TRBJ2-1, with D tentatively TRBD1 (5 bases). Germline lookup yields CDR1 MNHNS and CDR2 SASEGT. This CDR3 spans 12 amino acids. V dropped 5 bases and J dropped 6 bases, with 8 bases sitting between them. The CDR3 here is CASSFQGNEQFF. CDR3 nucleotides: TGTGCCAGCAGTTTCCAGGGCAATGAGCAGTTCTTC.